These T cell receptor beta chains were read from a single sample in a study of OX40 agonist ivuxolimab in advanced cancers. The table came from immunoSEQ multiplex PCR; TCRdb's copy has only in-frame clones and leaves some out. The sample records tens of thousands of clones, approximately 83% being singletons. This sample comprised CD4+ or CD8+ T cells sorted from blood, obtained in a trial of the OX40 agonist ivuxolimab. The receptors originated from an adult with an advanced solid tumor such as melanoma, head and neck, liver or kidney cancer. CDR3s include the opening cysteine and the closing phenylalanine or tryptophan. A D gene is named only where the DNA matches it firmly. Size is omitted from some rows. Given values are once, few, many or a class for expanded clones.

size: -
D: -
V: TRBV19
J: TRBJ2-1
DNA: TGTGCCAGTAGTATAGATCGGAGCACCCCTTACAATGAGCAGTTCTTC
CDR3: CASSIDRSTPYNEQFF

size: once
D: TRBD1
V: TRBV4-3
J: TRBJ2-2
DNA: TGCGCCAGCAGCCATGGGGACAGGGCGGCCGGGGAGCTGTTTTTT
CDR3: CASSHGDRAAGELFF

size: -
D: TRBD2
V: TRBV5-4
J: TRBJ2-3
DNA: TGTGCCAGCAGCTTAGGCGGGAGGAGCACAGATACGCAGTATTTT
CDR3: CASSLGGRSTDTQYF

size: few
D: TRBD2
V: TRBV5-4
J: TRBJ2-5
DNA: TGTGCCAGCAGCTCGGGACTAGCGGGAGAGGGTAGCCAGACCCAGTACTTC
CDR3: CASSSGLAGEGSQTQYF

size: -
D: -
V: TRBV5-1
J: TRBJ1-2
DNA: TGCGCCAGCAGCTTGATTCCCGGCAGGGAGAACTATGGCTACACCTTC
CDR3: CASSLIPGRENYGYTF

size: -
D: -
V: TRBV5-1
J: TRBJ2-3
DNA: TGCGCCAGCAGCTTGGAGGTCTTAGATACGCAGTATTTT
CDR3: CASSLEVLDTQYF

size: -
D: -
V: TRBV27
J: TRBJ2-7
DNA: TGTGCCAGCAGTTTATGGCCTAACGAGCAGTACTTC
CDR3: CASSLWPNEQYF

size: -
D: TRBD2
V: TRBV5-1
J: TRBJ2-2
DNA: TGCGCCAGCAGCTTGTTCGCGGGGGGGCATAGCACCGGGGAGCTGTTTTTT
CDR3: CASSLFAGGHSTGELFF

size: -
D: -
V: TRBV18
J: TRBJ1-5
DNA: TGTGCCAGCTCAGGGGATCCTAATCAGCCCCAGCATTTT
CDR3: CASSGDPNQPQHF

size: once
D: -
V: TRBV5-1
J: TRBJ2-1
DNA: TGCGCCAGCAGCTTGGCAACAGGGCCCAATGAGCAGTTCTTC
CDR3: CASSLATGPNEQFF

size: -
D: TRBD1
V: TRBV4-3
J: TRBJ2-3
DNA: TGCGCCAGCAGCCCAGGACAGGGCGCGACCACAGATACGCAGTATTTT
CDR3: CASSPGQGATTDTQYF

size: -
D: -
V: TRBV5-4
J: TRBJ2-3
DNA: TGTGCCAGCAGCTTGGGGGGAGAGACAGATACGCAGTATTTT
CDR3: CASSLGGETDTQYF

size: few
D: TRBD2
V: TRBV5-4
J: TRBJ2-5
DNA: TGTGCCAGCACCGAACGACGGACTAGCGGGGGGGCCTGGGAGACCCAGTACTTC
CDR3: CASTERRTSGGAWETQYF

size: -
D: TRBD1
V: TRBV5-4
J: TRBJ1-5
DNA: TGTGCCAGCAGCTTGCCGATGACAGGGGATGGGAATCAGCCCCAGCATTTT
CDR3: CASSLPMTGDGNQPQHF

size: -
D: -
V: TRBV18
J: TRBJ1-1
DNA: TGTGCCAGCTCACCACCTGCTACTGAGAACACTGAAGCTTTCTTT
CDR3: CASSPPATENTEAFF

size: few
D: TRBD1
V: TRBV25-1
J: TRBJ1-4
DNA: TGTGCCAGCAGTGGGGGGGTTACAGGGGTTAGTGAAAAACTGTTTTTT
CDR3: CASSGGVTGVSEKLFF

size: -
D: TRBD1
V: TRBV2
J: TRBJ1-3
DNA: TGTGCCAGCGCCCGGGACAGCGGGTTCTCTGGAAACACCATATATTTT
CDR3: CASARDSGFSGNTIYF

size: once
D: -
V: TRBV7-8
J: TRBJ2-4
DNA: TGTGCCAGCAGCCTAGGGGGGGCAGGCAAAAACATTCAGTACTTC
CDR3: CASSLGGAGKNIQYF

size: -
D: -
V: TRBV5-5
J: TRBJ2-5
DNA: TGTGCCAGCAGCTCTTCACAGGGATGGGAGACCCAGTACTTC
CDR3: CASSSSQGWETQYF

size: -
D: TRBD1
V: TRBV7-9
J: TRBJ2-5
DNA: TGTGCCAGCAGCGAGGACAGGGGGTGGGAGACCCAGTACTTC
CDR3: CASSEDRGWETQYF

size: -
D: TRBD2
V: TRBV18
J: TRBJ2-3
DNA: TGTGCCAGCTCACCACGGCGGACTAGCGGGAGCACAGATACGCAGTATTTT
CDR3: CASSPRRTSGSTDTQYF

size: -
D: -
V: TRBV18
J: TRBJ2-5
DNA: TGTGCCAGCTCACCACTTACTAGCCGTGAGACCCAGTACTTC
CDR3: CASSPLTSRETQYF

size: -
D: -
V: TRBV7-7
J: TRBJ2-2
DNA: TGTGCCAGCGGCCGAGAGGTTGCCGGGGAGCTGTTTTTT
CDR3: CASGREVAGELFF

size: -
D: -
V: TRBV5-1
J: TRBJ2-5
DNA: TGCGCCAGCAGCGCAATGAACAGGGAGGAGACCCAGTACTTC
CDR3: CASSAMNREETQYF

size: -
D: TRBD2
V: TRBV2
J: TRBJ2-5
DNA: TGTGCCAGCAGTCACCGGACTAGCGGGGTACCGGAGACCCAGTACTTC
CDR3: CASSHRTSGVPETQYF

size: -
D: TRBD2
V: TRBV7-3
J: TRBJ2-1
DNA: TGTGCCAGCAGCTCCGGGAGGGCCGACTACAATGAGCAGTTCTTC
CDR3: CASSSGRADYNEQFF

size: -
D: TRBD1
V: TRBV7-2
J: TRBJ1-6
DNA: TGTGCCAGCAGCATCCTTCAGGGGGGGAATTCACCCCTCCACTTT
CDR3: CASSILQGGNSPLHF

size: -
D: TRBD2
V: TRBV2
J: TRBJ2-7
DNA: TGTGCCAGCAGTCCGGGACTAGATTCGGCGTACTTC
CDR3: CASSPGLDSAYF

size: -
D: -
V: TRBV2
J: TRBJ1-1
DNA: TGTGCCAGCAGTGAAAGGTTGACAGGTGTATTCATGAACACTGAAGCTTTCTTT
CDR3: CASSERLTGVFMNTEAFF

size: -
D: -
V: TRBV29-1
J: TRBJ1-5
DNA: TGCAGCGTTGTGGTGGGGAACCAGCCCCAGCATTTT
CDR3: CSVVVGNQPQHF

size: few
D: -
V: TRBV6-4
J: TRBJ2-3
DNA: TGTGCCAGCAGTGAGGCGGGGTTGAGAGATACGCAGTATTTT
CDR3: CASSEAGLRDTQYF

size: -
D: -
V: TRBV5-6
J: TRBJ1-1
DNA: TGTGCCAGCAGCCTCCCCTCGGAGGACACTGAAGCTTTCTTT
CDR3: CASSLPSEDTEAFF

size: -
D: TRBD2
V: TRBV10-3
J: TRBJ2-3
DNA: TGTGCCATCAGCCTTACTAGCGGGGGAACAGATACGCAGTATTTT
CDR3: CAISLTSGGTDTQYF

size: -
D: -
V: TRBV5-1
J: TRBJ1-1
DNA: TGCGCCAGCAGCTTTTTTGGCCGGGGCAACACTGAAGCTTTCTTT
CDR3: CASSFFGRGNTEAFF

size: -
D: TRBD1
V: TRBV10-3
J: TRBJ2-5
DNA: TGTGCCATCAGTGAGTCGGGACAGGGTGGGGAGACCCAGTACTTC
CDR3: CAISESGQGGETQYF

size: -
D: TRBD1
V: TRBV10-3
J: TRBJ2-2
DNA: TGTGCCATCAGTGGAGACAGGGTAAACACCGGGGAGCTGTTTTTT
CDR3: CAISGDRVNTGELFF

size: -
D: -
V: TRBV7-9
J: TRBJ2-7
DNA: TGTGCCAGCAGCTTAGTGGGGGACGAGCAGTACTTC
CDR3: CASSLVGDEQYF

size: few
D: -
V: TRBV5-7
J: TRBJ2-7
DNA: TGTGCCAGCAGCTTGAGAGGGAGTGATTACGAGCAGTACTTC
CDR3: CASSLRGSDYEQYF

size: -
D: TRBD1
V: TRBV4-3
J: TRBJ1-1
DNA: TGCGCCAGCAGCCACGGGACAGGGGGCTTTGAAGCTTTCTTT
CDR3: CASSHGTGGFEAFF

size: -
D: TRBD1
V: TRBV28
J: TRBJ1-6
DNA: TGTGCCAGCACCGGGACAGGGATATTAAGCTCCTATAATTCACCCCTCCACTTT
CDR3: CASTGTGILSSYNSPLHF

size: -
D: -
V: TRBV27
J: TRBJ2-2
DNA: TGTGCCAGCAGTTTTTCGGAGGGCGGCGGGGAGCTGTTTTTT
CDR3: CASSFSEGGGELFF

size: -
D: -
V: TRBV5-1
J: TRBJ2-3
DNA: TGCGCCAGCAGTTTTGGACATGGCAACACAGATACGCAGTATTTT
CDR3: CASSFGHGNTDTQYF

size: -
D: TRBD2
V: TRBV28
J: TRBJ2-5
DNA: TGTGCCAGCACCCCCGGGGGGGGTGAGACCCAGTACTTC
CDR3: CASTPGGGETQYF

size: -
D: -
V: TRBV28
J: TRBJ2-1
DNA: TGTGCCAGCCACAGGCAGTCCTATGAGCAGTTCTTC
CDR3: CASHRQSYEQFF

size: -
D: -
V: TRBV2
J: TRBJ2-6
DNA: TGTGCCGGGAGAGTAGGGCCTGGGGCCAACGTCCTGACTTTC
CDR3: CAGRVGPGANVLTF

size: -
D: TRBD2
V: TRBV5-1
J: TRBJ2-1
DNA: TGCGCCAGCAGCCCACAGGGACTAGCGGGATTTACCTACAATGAGCAGTTCTTC
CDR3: CASSPQGLAGFTYNEQFF

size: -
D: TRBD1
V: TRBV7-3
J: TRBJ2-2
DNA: TGTGCCAGCAGCTTATACAGGGGCCCTACCGGGGAGCTGTTTTTT
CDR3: CASSLYRGPTGELFF

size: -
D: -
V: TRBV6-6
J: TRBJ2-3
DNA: TGTGCCAGCAGTTTGAGGGGAGATACGCAGTATTTT
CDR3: CASSLRGDTQYF

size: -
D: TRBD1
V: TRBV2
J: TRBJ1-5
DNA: TGTGCCAGCAGTGAAGGGGGCAGGGGGCCGGGGCAGCCCCAGCATTTT
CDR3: CASSEGGRGPGQPQHF

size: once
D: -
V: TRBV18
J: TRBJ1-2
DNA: TGTGCCAGCTCCCTAAGAGGGAATGAGTATGGCTACACCTTC
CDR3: CASSLRGNEYGYTF

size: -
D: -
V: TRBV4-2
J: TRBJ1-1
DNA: TGTGCCAGCAGCCAAGATCCGGCGGTAGGGCAGGCGGCCATGAGTGCTTTCTTT
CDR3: CASSQDPAVGQAAMSAFF

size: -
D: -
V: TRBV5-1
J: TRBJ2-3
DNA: TGCGCCAGCAGCTCCCACAACGGGGCGGGAGATACGCAGTATTTT
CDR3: CASSSHNGAGDTQYF

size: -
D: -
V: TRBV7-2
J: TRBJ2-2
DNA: TGTGCCAGCAGCTCGGGACTTTACACCGGGGAGCTGTTTTTT
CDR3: CASSSGLYTGELFF

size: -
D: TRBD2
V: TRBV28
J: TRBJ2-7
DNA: TGTGCCAGCAGTTTTAGGGGAGCGGGAGGGCCCTACGAGCAGTACTTC
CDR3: CASSFRGAGGPYEQYF

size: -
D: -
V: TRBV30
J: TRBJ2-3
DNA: TGTGCCTGGAGTGCGGGACTTCGCACAGATACGCAGTATTTT
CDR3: CAWSAGLRTDTQYF

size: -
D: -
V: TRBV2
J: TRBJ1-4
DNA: TGTGCCAGCAGTGATGGTTACTTAGGAGATGAAAAACTGTTTTTT
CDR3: CASSDGYLGDEKLFF